The clone carrying this T cell receptor (beta chain) was recorded once. Antigen: not known. This sample was included in a study of naive and memory T cell subsets. Points from the study as a whole: TCR transcript changes with activation or differentiation may affect this RNA method.

Four PCR rounds used nested alpha and beta constant region primers plus the SP2 primer. For blood and skin samples, reverse transcription used TCR alpha and beta constant primers. Each CDR3 protein is one row after TCRdb ran MiXCR on the 5' RACE reads. Here the sample spans tens of thousands of distinct CDR3 sequences, over 7% being singletons. Trimming removed 3 bases from V and 6 bases from J; junction bases left unmatched: 5. Germline-derived CDR1 and CDR2 are GTSNPN and SVGIG (reference sequence). The CDR3 has 15 residues. An oligonucleotide containing a UMI was ligated to the 3' end of TCR cDNA. RNA was extracted from around 2.7 ml of whole blood of healthy adults. Cells were not sorted; total RNA input targeted about 1 to 1000 ng.

The sequence was obtained from a male donor in good health. The chain has TRBV30 and TRBJ2-1; 13 bases map to TRBD2. DNA for the CDR3: TGTGCCTGGAGAGGGGGACTAGCGGGACTCAATGAGCAGTTCTTC. Amino acid sequence: CAWRGGLAGLNEQFF.